One and the same sample provided the 14 T cell receptor beta chains below, sequenced in a study of blood T cell repertoires in COVID-19. TCRdb's table, derived via immunoSEQ multiplex PCR, lists solely in-frame clones and lacks some. Of approximately 160,000 clones in the sample, 87% were seen once. The sample comprised PBMCs or T cells enriched from blood (not recorded which). The source of these receptors is a woman aged 50 to 60 who had recovered from COVID-19.

The rearrangement joins TRBV30 to TRBJ2-6; D call uncertain. V was shortened by 1 base and J by 0 bases, with 13 bases between the two germline ends. This CDR3 comprises 17 residues. The V gene's germline CDR1 is GTSNPN and CDR2 SVGIG (reference sequence). CDR3 in amino acids: CAWSAGIVSSGANVLTF. The CDR3 nucleotides read TGTGCCTGGAGTGCAGGAATCGTGAGCTCTGGGGCCAACGTCCTGACTTTC.

The V call is TRBV19, the J call TRBJ2-3; D is perhaps TRBD2 (6 bases). Trimming removed 7 bases from V and 2 bases from J, with 13 bases in between. Germline values: CDR1 LNHDA, CDR2 SQIVND (reference sequence). The CDR3 covers 14 residues. DNA of the CDR3: TGTGCCAGTAAGCCGGGGGTACCCACAGATACGCAGTATTTT. Amino acid sequence: CASKPGVPTDTQYF.

The chain links TRBV28 to TRBJ2-7; TRBD1 is a possible D gene (5 bases). V lost 1 base and J 6 bases, leaving 10 bases between the germline ends. CDR1 MDHEN and CDR2 SYDVKM come from the germline V gene. CDR3 length: 13 residues. CDR3 sequence: CASSLLQGREQYF. The CDR3 DNA sequence: TGTGCCAGCAGTTTATTGCAGGGTCGCGAGCAGTACTTC.

This sequence joins TRBV4-3 and TRBJ1-5, with D maybe TRBD1 (5 bases). The CDR3 runs to 15 residues. The V end was cut by 1 base, the J end by 4 bases, with 11 bases between. Per the germline V gene, CDR1 is LGHNA and CDR2 is YSLEER. The CDR3 region has the DNA TGCGCCAGCAGCCAAGTGCGGACATCTAATCAGCCCCAGCATTTT. Protein: CASSQVRTSNQPQHF.

The rearrangement links TRBV7-2 to TRBJ2-7, with a possible D match to TRBD1 (6 bases). The CDR3 is made up of 14 amino acids. The V gene lost 3 bases and the J gene lost 7 bases, with 16 bases spanning the gap. CDR1 is SGHTA, CDR2 FQGNSA, per germline. CDR3 coding DNA: TGTGCCAGCAGCTTCGGACAGTCGACGAGGGAGCAGTACTTC. Translation gives CASSFGQSTREQYF.

This chain joins TRBV19 and TRBJ1-5, with a possible D match to TRBD1 (5 bases). The CDR3 has 18 residues. With 5 bases removed from V and 4 bases from J, the gap between germline ends came to 24 bases. Per germline, CDR1 LNHDA and CDR2 SQIVND (reference sequence). CDR3 protein: CASSPQQDHAGENQPQHF. CDR3 in DNA: TGTGCCAGTAGTCCTCAACAAGACCACGCGGGGGAGAATCAGCCCCAGCATTTT. The full variable domain, in which reference TRBV19 and TRBJ1-5 provide the parts outside the CDR3, is DGGITQSPKYLFRKEGQNVTLSCEQNLNHDAMYWYRQDPGQGLRLIYYSQIVNDFQKGDIAEGYSVSREKKESFPLTVTSAQKNPTAFYLCASSPQQDHAGENQPQHFGDGTRLSIL.

Notes on this clone: The sample carries other DNA sequences with the same CDR3. This chain links TRBV7-2 with TRBJ2-5, with 8 bases identical to TRBD1. CDR3 length: 14 amino acids. Trimming at V came to 2 bases and at J to 2 bases, leaving 1 base not matched to a gene. Germline CDR1 SGHTA, CDR2 FQGNSA. The CDR3 region has the DNA TGTGCCAGCAGCTTAAACAGGGGGCAAGAGACCCAGTACTTC. This encodes CASSLNRGQETQYF.

This clone was counted only a few times. The rearrangement links TRBV3-1 (or the pseudogene TRBV3-2) to TRBJ1-3, with 7 bases lining up with TRBD1. V was clipped by 1 base and J by 0 bases; unmatched bases: 6. CDR3 length: 17 amino acids. CDR1 is LGHDT and CDR2 is YNNKEL in the germline V gene (reference sequence). The CDR3 DNA reads TGTGCCAGCAGCCAAGGGACAGGCGGGATCTCTGGAAACACCATATATTTT. Its translation: CASSQGTGGISGNTIYF.

The chain joins TRBV21-1 to TRBJ2-3; the DNA was not used to check the table's D call, TRBD2. TRBV21-1 is recorded as a pseudogene. The CDR3 has 16 amino acids. CDR3 region: CASSKVGEGGTDTQYF. CDR3 coding DNA: TGTGCCAGCAGCAAAGTGGGGGAGGGGGGCACAGATACGCAGTATTTT.

This chain uses TRBV27 with TRBJ1-1; 11 bases map to TRBD1. This CDR3 is built from 17 residues. Germline-derived CDR1 and CDR2 are MNHEY and SMNVEV (reference sequence). V lost 4 bases and J lost 5; bases outside the gene matches: 12. CDR3 DNA sequence: TGTGCCAGCAGTTCCGTGGGGACAGGGGGGTTCGGGACTGAAGCTTTCTTT. Encoded protein: CASSSVGTGGFGTEAFF.

The chain combines TRBV27 with TRBJ1-2; tentative D call: TRBD1 (6 bases). CDR1 and CDR2 (germline): MNHEY, SMNVEV (reference sequence). The CDR3 totals 14 residues. V lost 4 bases and J 4 bases, leaving 13 bases between the germline ends. Here the CDR3 DNA reads TGTGCCAGCAGTTCCTCCAGGGGCCCCTATGGCTACACCTTC. It encodes CASSSSRGPYGYTF.

This chain connects TRBV29-1 to TRBJ2-7, with TRBD2 matching over 7 bases. V was pared by 4 bases and J by 3 bases, with 3 bases of the junction left unmatched. The CDR3 consists of 12 residues. Germline CDR1 and CDR2: SQVTM and ANQGSEA. The DNA for the CDR3 is TGCAGCGTTGTGGGGGACTACTACGAGCAGTACTTC. Protein: CSVVGDYYEQYF.

The sample holds one count of this clone. A junction boundary mismatches the germline segment, possibly from a read error. The CDR3 loop is CASSLDWPINF. CDR3 sequence (DNA): TGTGCCAGCAGCTTGGATTGGCCGATTAACTTC. The chain couples TRBV5-5 to TRBJ1-2; the D is unclear. The length of the CDR3 is 11 residues. Germline assignment: CDR1 SGHKS and CDR2 YYEKEE (reference sequence).

This chain joins TRBV5-1 and TRBJ1-2; D remains unclear. This CDR3 spans 15 amino acids. V lost 4 bases, J lost 1 base, and 14 bases lay in between. Germline assignment: CDR1 SGHRS and CDR2 YFSETQ. CDR3 sequence reads: CASSPGGEGNYGYTF. The CDR3 nucleotides are TGCGCCAGCAGCCCGGGAGGAGAGGGTAACTATGGCTACACCTTC.